This T cell receptor beta chain was sequenced for a study of blood T cell repertoires in COVID-19. Study information: Donors in the United States, Italy and Spain gave samples during acute or convalescent COVID-19.

Original handling: Reference gene primer amplification gave estimated nucleated cell counts. The method was immunoSEQ multiplex PCR; TCRdb's version includes in-frame clones alone and lacks a portion of them. The DNA was the basis for D and trimming; V, J and clone size are from that table. Altogether approximately 240,000 clones are present, approximately 84% being singletons, with the ten largest covering roughly 3%. This CDR3 has 15 residues. Per germline, CDR1 SGHTA and CDR2 FQGNSA. Trimming cost V 2 bases and J 10 bases; bases outside gene matches: 7. The TCR comes from a young woman who had recovered from COVID-19. The sequenced material came from peripheral blood. The gene calls are TRBV7-2 and TRBJ1-4, with 10 bases aligning to TRBD1. The CDR3 spells CASSLIGTGEGKLFF. Written as DNA, the CDR3 is TGTGCCAGCAGCTTAATCGGGACAGGGGAAGGAAAACTGTTTTTT.